Shown below are 15 T cell receptor beta chains from a single sample sequenced in a study of cytomegalovirus exposure and HLA in healthy donors. Only in-frame clones appear in the TCRdb table, and some are missing; sequencing was by immunoSEQ multiplex PCR. The repertoire holds some 260,000 clones, roughly 87% seen once, with approximately 12% in the top ten. The sequenced material came from PBMCs. The source is a man aged 18 to 30 in good health and CMV-seropositive.

The chain employs TRBV27 and TRBJ1-1, with TRBD1 matching over 7 bases. The CDR3 sequence is 14 residues long. CDR1 is MNHEY, CDR2 SMNVEV, per germline (reference sequence). V lost 7 bases, J lost 4 bases, and 9 bases stayed unmatched. The chain's CDR3 is CASIPRGLSTEAFF. The DNA of the CDR3 is TGTGCCAGCATCCCCAGGGGGTTGAGCACTGAAGCTTTCTTT.

The V and J genes are TRBV6-1 and TRBJ2-1; D gene unclear. Trimming cost V 1 base and J 6 bases, with 13 bases left between them. The CDR3 extends over 15 amino acids. Per germline, CDR1 MNHNS and CDR2 SASEGT. CDR3 residues: CASSEVSLGRNEQFF. CDR3 coding DNA: TGTGCCAGCAGTGAAGTCTCTCTAGGGCGCAATGAGCAGTTCTTC.

The V and J genes are TRBV4-1 and TRBJ1-2, with D tentatively TRBD1 (5 bases). V was trimmed by 0 bases and J by 4 bases, leaving 12 bases between them. Germline CDR1 MGHRA, CDR2 YSYEKL. The CDR3 loop spans 15 amino acids. CDR3 DNA sequence: TGCGCCAGCAGCCAAGATGGGGGTTTCGGCTATGGCTACACCTTC. It is translated as CASSQDGGFGYGYTF.

V and J are TRBV2 and TRBJ2-2, with 12 bases fitting TRBD2. The trim removed 6 bases at V and 4 bases at J, leaving 3 bases unmatched. Germline lookup yields CDR1 SNHLY and CDR2 FYNNEI. The CDR3 loop spans 15 amino acids. The DNA of the CDR3 is TGTGCCAGCAGGGGGACTAGCGGGCTCACCGGGGAGCTGTTTTTT. As protein: CASRGTSGLTGELFF.

This rearrangement joins TRBV19 to TRBJ2-7; D remains unclear. The CDR3 is 14 amino acids. The germline CDR1 and CDR2 sequences are LNHDA and SQIVND (reference sequence). The V gene lost 4 bases and the J gene lost 3 bases, with 13 bases spanning the gap. CDR3 in DNA: TGTGCCAGTAGTAAGCAAATAGGTCGCTACGAGCAGTACTTC. It is translated as CASSKQIGRYEQYF.

The chain carries TRBV9 and TRBJ2-2; D gene unclear. The V end was cut by 0 bases, the J end by 3 bases, with 12 bases between. The CDR3 spans 16 residues. CDR1 and CDR2 (germline): SGDLS, YYNGEE. CDR3 sequence: CASSVGNRFYTGELFF. CDR3 nucleotides: TGTGCCAGCAGCGTAGGGAACAGATTTTACACCGGGGAGCTGTTTTTT.

This clone was detected only once. The chain combines TRBV10-2 with TRBJ1-2, with no clear D. The length of the CDR3 is 12 residues. Germline V gives CDR1 WSHSY, CDR2 SAAADI. V lost 1 base and J 6 bases, leaving 6 bases between the germline ends. CDR3 coding DNA: TGCGCCAGCAGTGAGTATAAGGATGGCTACACCTTC. Protein sequence: CASSEYKDGYTF.

The chain recombines TRBV9 with TRBJ2-2, with a weak D call TRBD2 (6 bases). The length of the CDR3 is 17 residues. The V end was cut by 4 bases, the J end by 0 bases, with 16 bases between. Germline V gene lookup returns CDR1 SGDLS and CDR2 YYNGEE. This CDR3 reads CASSPRLAATNTGELFF. The CDR3 DNA is TGTGCCAGCAGCCCCCGGTTAGCGGCTACGAACACCGGGGAGCTGTTTTTT.

This clone was seen just once. The rearrangement links TRBV5-6 to TRBJ2-1, with D possibly TRBD1 on 6 matching bases. The CDR3 runs 15 residues. Trimming cost V 2 bases and J 5 bases, with 14 bases left between them. Germline values: CDR1 SGHDT, CDR2 YYEEEE. The CDR3 DNA is TGTGCCAGCAGCTTACTAGGGACACCTAACAATGAGCAGTTCTTC. Amino acids: CASSLLGTPNNEQFF.

This clone has more than one count but fewer than ten. The CDR3 coding sequence is TGTGCCAGCAGCGAGTCGGCAGGGGGACTGCACACCTTC. As protein: CASSESAGGLHTF. The rearrangement joins TRBV2 to TRBJ1-2; 7 nucleotides agree with TRBD1. Losses at the gene ends were 6 bases for V and 12 bases for J; bases not matched to a gene: 13. Germline values: CDR1 SNHLY, CDR2 FYNNEI. CDR3 length: 13 amino acids.

J is TRBJ1-5 and V is TRBV6-1; D remains unclear. This CDR3 comprises 15 residues. The germline V gene has CDR1 MNHNS and CDR2 SASEGT. Between the trimmed V and J ends, which lost 1 base and 0 bases, there was a span of 7 bases. The DNA for the CDR3 is TGTGCCAGCAGTGAAGAAGACCTTAGCAATCAGCCCCAGCATTTT. It is translated as CASSEEDLSNQPQHF.

The gene calls are TRBV6-5 and TRBJ2-5; the D gene is possibly TRBD2 (7 bases). The CDR3 loop spans 16 amino acids. Trimming cost V 0 bases and J 4 bases, with 15 bases left between them. Per germline, CDR1 MNHEY and CDR2 SVGAGI. In DNA, the CDR3 is TGTGCCAGCAGTTACTCGAGAGGGGGGGCGGGAGAGACCCAGTACTTC. Its protein is CASSYSRGGAGETQYF.

This rearrangement joins TRBV7-9 to TRBJ1-2; no firm D call. Germline V gene lookup returns CDR1 SEHNR and CDR2 FQNEAQ (reference sequence). Trimming left V 4 bases short and J 8 bases short, with 8 bases between. The CDR3 is 11 residues long. The CDR3 loop reads CASSSSPGYTF. The CDR3 DNA is TGTGCCAGCAGCTCCAGCCCCGGCTACACCTTC.

This chain links TRBV11-3 with TRBJ2-2, with 7 positions matching TRBD2. Losses at the gene ends were 6 bases for V and 6 bases for J; bases not matched to a gene: 10. CDR3 length equals 15 residues. Germline CDR1 and CDR2: SGHNT and YENEEA. The CDR3 DNA sequence: TGTGCCAGCAGGCTGGGGGGGTCGGTTCCCGGGGAGCTGTTTTTT. This translates into CASRLGGSVPGELFF.

The chain links TRBV10-3 to TRBJ1-2; D call uncertain. This CDR3 is 14 amino acids long. The germline V gene has CDR1 ENHRY and CDR2 SYGVKD. V lost 2 bases to trimming and J lost 8 bases, with 15 bases between them. CDR3 loop: CAISERSTRGGYTF. CDR3 DNA: TGTGCCATCAGTGAGCGTTCTACACGGGGAGGCTACACCTTC.